What follows is one TCR beta chain and its context. The data are from a study of cytomegalovirus exposure and HLA in healthy donors. Vbeta (60) and Jbeta (13) primers were used in the PCR. Some clones are missing from TCRdb's copy, which holds only in-frame ones; the method was immunoSEQ multiplex PCR. The table records roughly 130,000 clones, 66% of them present only once. Trimming removed 3 bases at V and 4 bases at J, with 4 bases between. Per the germline V gene, CDR1 is MNHEY and CDR2 is SMNVEV (reference sequence). This CDR3 comprises 12 residues. The chain is built from TRBV27 and TRBJ2-1; D gene uncertain. Sequenced: PBMCs. This sequence originates from a woman aged 55-69 years in good health and CMV-seronegative. This CDR3 is CASSFRYNEQFF. The CDR3 DNA is TGTGCCAGCAGTTTTCGGTACAATGAGCAGTTCTTC.